One sample yielded the 30 T cell receptor beta chains listed below, sequenced in a study of blood T cell repertoires in COVID-19. TCRdb's copy holds only in-frame clones and misses some; the assay was immunoSEQ multiplex PCR. The table shows 210,000 or so clones, with around 80% occurring only once. Source material: peripheral blood. The receptors come from a woman aged 80 or over with active or convalescent COVID-19.

The chain couples TRBV18 to TRBJ1-1, with 11 bases matching TRBD1. This CDR3 is 14 amino acids long. CDR1 is KGHSH, CDR2 LQKENI, per germline. J lost 3 bases, V lost 5 bases, and 2 bases had no gene match. CDR3 loop: CASSKGQGDTEAFF. The CDR3 nucleotides read TGTGCCAGCTCAAAGGGACAGGGGGACACTGAAGCTTTCTTT.

This rearrangement joins TRBV27 to TRBJ1-6; D gene uncertain. The CDR3 loop spans 14 amino acids. Germline CDR1 and CDR2: MNHEY and SMNVEV (reference sequence). V was pared by 5 bases and J by 0 bases, with 5 bases between. DNA for the CDR3: TGTGCCAGCAGTCTAAGCTCCTATAATTCACCCCTCCACTTT. Its protein is CASSLSSYNSPLHF.

This clone was observed a handful of times. The chain carries TRBV7-8 and TRBJ1-2, with D maybe TRBD1 (5 bases). Germline loops: CDR1 SGHVS, CDR2 FQNEAQ. Trimming took 6 bases from V and 3 from J, leaving 17 bases between them. The CDR3 length is 15 residues. CDR3 bases: TGTGCCAGCAGTGGTTCAGGGAATTTAGACTATGGCTACACCTTC. Protein sequence: CASSGSGNLDYGYTF.

This clone has just one count. The chain links TRBV6-5 to TRBJ2-3, with 9 positions matching TRBD1. V lost 5 bases, J lost 4 bases, and 4 bases stayed unmatched. The CDR3 has 14 residues. The germline gives CDR1 MNHEY, CDR2 SVGAGI. Here the CDR3 DNA reads TGTGCCAGCAGTAAAAGGACAGGGGCAGATACGCAGTATTTT. Its translation: CASSKRTGADTQYF.

The rearrangement links TRBV28 to TRBJ1-2, with D tentatively TRBD1 (6 bases). Germline CDR1 MDHEN, CDR2 SYDVKM. CDR3 size: 15 residues. Trimming left V 5 bases short and J 5 bases short, with 18 bases between. DNA for the CDR3: TGTGCCAGCAGTGAGGTATCACAGGGAAGGTATGGCTACACCTTC. Its translation is CASSEVSQGRYGYTF.

The chain links TRBV6-5 to TRBJ1-2; TRBD1 matches 8 bases. The CDR3 loop spans 14 amino acids. Trimming took 6 bases from V and 2 from J; bases not matched to a gene: 5. CDR1 is MNHEY, CDR2 SVGAGI, per germline. CDR3 sequence (DNA): TGTGCCAGCAGACCGACAGGGGTGAACTATGGCTACACCTTC. Protein sequence: CASRPTGVNYGYTF.

The chain couples TRBV11-3 to TRBJ2-3, with TRBD2 as a possible D gene (5 bases). The CDR3 consists of 14 residues. Trimming shortened V by 5 bases and J by 1 base, and 10 bases separated the two germline ends. Per germline, CDR1 SGHNT and CDR2 YENEEA. The CDR3 spells CASSQARGTDTQYF. CDR3 DNA sequence: TGTGCCAGCAGCCAGGCGAGGGGCACAGATACGCAGTATTTT. Full variable domain (missing parts from reference TRBV11-3 and TRBJ2-3): EAGVVQSPRYKIIEKKQPVAFWCNPISGHNTLYWYLQNLGQGPELLIRYENEEAVDDSQLPKDRFSAERLKGVDSTLKIQPAELGDSAVYLCASSQARGTDTQYFGPGTRLTVL.

The gene calls are TRBV11-1 and TRBJ2-3; TRBD2 agrees at 13 bases. CDR1 SGHAT and CDR2 FQDESV come from the germline V gene (reference sequence). The CDR3 sequence is 15 residues long. J lost 5 bases, V lost 9 bases, and 8 bases had no gene match. The CDR3 bases are TGTGCCAGTACCTGGGGACTAGCGGGAATAGATACGCAGTATTTT. It codes for CASTWGLAGIDTQYF.

This rearrangement joins TRBV30 to TRBJ2-7; 8 bases align to TRBD2. The CDR3 is 14 amino acids. Per germline, CDR1 GTSNPN and CDR2 SVGIG (reference sequence). J was trimmed by 4 bases and V by 0 bases; bases with no gene match: 5. CDR3 nucleotide sequence: TGTGCCTGGAGTGTACCGGGGGGGCGGTACGAGCAGTACTTC. It yields the protein CAWSVPGGRYEQYF.

The chain combines TRBV5-1 with TRBJ2-7; TRBD1 matches at 9 bases. V lost 4 bases, J lost 4 bases, and 6 bases stayed unmatched. The CDR3 is made up of 14 amino acids. In germline, CDR1 is SGHRS, CDR2 YFSETQ. This CDR3 reads CASSEPGQGYEQYF. In nucleotides, the CDR3 is TGCGCCAGCAGCGAACCGGGACAGGGTTACGAGCAGTACTTC.

The chain links TRBV2 to TRBJ2-1, with 11 positions matching TRBD2. The CDR3 is made up of 14 amino acids. Losses at the gene ends were 7 bases for V and 10 bases for J; bases not matched to a gene: 9. Germline V gene sequence: CDR1 SNHLY, CDR2 FYNNEI. DNA for the CDR3: TGTGCCAGCAACCTAGCGGGGGGCCGAGGGGAGCAGTTCTTC. It codes for CASNLAGGRGEQFF.

The chain combines TRBV2 with TRBJ2-7, with TRBD2 matching over 11 bases. The CDR3 covers 15 residues. With 5 bases clipped from V and 7 bases from J, the junction kept 10 bases outside the gene matches. Germline values: CDR1 SNHLY, CDR2 FYNNEI. The CDR3 nucleotides are TGTGCCAGCAGTTTTAATCCCCGACTAGCGGGGGAGCAGTACTTC. It translates to CASSFNPRLAGEQYF.

The rearrangement uses TRBV4-2 and TRBJ1-2, with a weak D call TRBD1 (5 bases). The CDR3 has 17 residues. Deletions cut 5 bases from V and 0 bases from J, with 19 bases between. Germline V gene lookup returns CDR1 LGHNA and CDR2 YNFKEQ. The CDR3 bases are TGTGCCAGCAGCGGACCAAGTCCGGGGGGATCTAACTATGGCTACACCTTC. Protein: CASSGPSPGGSNYGYTF.

This rearrangement joins TRBV3-1 (or the pseudogene TRBV3-2) to TRBJ1-5; D is unresolved. This CDR3 has 12 amino acids. CDR1 and CDR2 from the germline V gene are LGHDT and YNNKEL (reference sequence). V lost 1 base and J 7 bases, leaving 5 bases between the germline ends. CDR3 sequence: CASSQAGQPQHF. The CDR3, as DNA: TGTGCCAGCAGCCAAGCCGGGCAGCCCCAGCATTTT.

V is TRBV29-1 and J is TRBJ2-6; TRBD1 might be the D (6 bases). V was shortened by 2 bases and J by 2 bases, with 16 bases between the two germline ends. This CDR3 spans 17 amino acids. The germline CDR1 and CDR2 sequences are SQVTM and ANQGSEA. The CDR3 DNA is TGCAGCGTTGAAACCCGGGACACCCTTCCTGGGGCCAACGTCCTGACTTTC. Protein: CSVETRDTLPGANVLTF.

This chain connects TRBV5-1 to TRBJ1-6, with D unresolved. CDR1 and CDR2 (germline): SGHRS, YFSETQ. Trimming shortened V by 0 bases and J by 4 bases, and 8 bases separated the two germline ends. CDR3 length equals 15 residues. CDR3 sequence reads: CASSLGQTYNSPLHF. CDR3 DNA sequence: TGCGCCAGCAGCTTGGGGCAAACATATAATTCACCCCTCCACTTT.

This clone was counted many times. This sequence joins TRBV7-3 and TRBJ1-5; 10 nucleotides align to TRBD1. CDR3 length: 15 amino acids. Germline trimming cut 4 bases from V and 5 bases from J; bases unmatched to any gene: 5. Germline assignment: CDR1 SGHTA and CDR2 FQGTGA. For the CDR3, the DNA is TGTGCCAGCAGCTCGCGACAGGGGGCATATCAGCCCCAGCATTTT. Translating gives CASSSRQGAYQPQHF.

The rearrangement links TRBV5-1 to TRBJ2-5, with 9 bases matching TRBD1. CDR1 is SGHRS and CDR2 is YFSETQ in the germline V gene. This CDR3 has 16 amino acids. With V trimmed by 0 bases and J by 3 bases, 6 bases remained unmatched. Written as DNA, the CDR3 is TGCGCCAGCAGCTTGGCCCCCCGGACAGGGGAAGAGACCCAGTACTTC. It is translated as CASSLAPRTGEETQYF.

This clone was counted a few times. The chain links TRBV25-1 to TRBJ1-4, with 7 positions matching TRBD1. J lost 3 bases, V lost 3 bases, and 7 bases had no gene match. Germline V gene data show CDR1 as MGHDK and CDR2 as SYGVNS. The CDR3 has 16 amino acids. The chain's CDR3 is CASSDSNQGANEKLFF. The CDR3 nucleotides are TGTGCCAGCAGTGATTCAAACCAGGGGGCTAATGAAAAACTGTTTTTT. Together with reference TRBV25-1 and TRBJ1-4, the CDR3 gives the full variable domain: EADIYQTPRYLVIGTGKKITLECSQTMGHDKMYWYQQDPGMELHLIHYSYGVNSTEKGDLSSESTVSRIRTEHFPLTLESARPSHTSQYLCASSDSNQGANEKLFFGSGTQLSVL.

The chain couples TRBV5-4 to TRBJ2-4; TRBD2 aligns across 8 bases. With 1 base clipped from V and 3 bases from J, the junction kept 3 bases outside the gene matches. The CDR3 runs 15 residues. Germline CDR1 and CDR2: SGHNT and YYREEE (reference sequence). The CDR3 coding sequence is TGTGCCAGCAGCTTGATGAGCGGGGGCAAAAACATTCAGTACTTC. The encoded protein is CASSLMSGGKNIQYF.

The CDR3, as DNA: TGTGCCAGCTCCTCCAAGGGGGATGGCTACACCTTC. Amino acid sequence: CASSSKGDGYTF. The V gene is TRBV18, the J gene TRBJ1-2; TRBD1 is a possible D gene (6 bases). Trimming left V 6 bases short and J 6 bases short, with 11 bases between. The length of the CDR3 is 12 residues. Per the germline V gene, CDR1 is KGHSH and CDR2 is LQKENI.

The count of this clone is one. The chain uses TRBV7-9 and TRBJ2-7, with TRBD1 matching 10 bases. The CDR3 runs to 14 residues. In germline, CDR1 is SEHNR, CDR2 FQNEAQ (reference sequence). V was clipped by 10 bases and J by 2 bases; unmatched bases: 8. The CDR3 nucleotides are TGTGCCACTAGCCGGGACAGGGGCCCCTACGAGCAGTACTTC. This translates into CATSRDRGPYEQYF. Drawing the rest from reference TRBV7-9 and TRBJ2-7, the complete variable domain is DTGVSQNPRHKITKRGQNVTFRCDPISEHNRLYWYRQTLGQGPEFLTYFQNEAQLEKSRLLSDRFSAERPKGSFSTLEIQRTEQGDSAMYLCATSRDRGPYEQYFGPGTRLTVT.

V and J are TRBV15 and TRBJ2-5; 9 nucleotides align to TRBD1. This CDR3 contains 16 residues. V trimming: 4 bases; J trimming: 5 bases; junction bases outside the gene matches: 11. Germline V lookup: CDR1 LNHNV, CDR2 YYDKDF (reference sequence). The CDR3 nucleotides are TGTGCCACCAGCACAAAAAAAACAGGGGGCTTGGAGACCCAGTACTTC. Translating gives CATSTKKTGGLETQYF.

In DNA form, the CDR3 reads TGTGCCAGCAGCCGTTGGGGAGGAGACAACAATGAGCAGTTCTTC. Translated, it gives CASSRWGGDNNEQFF. The chain carries TRBV4-2 and TRBJ2-1; TRBD2 is a possible D gene (6 bases). Germline V gene lookup returns CDR1 LGHNA and CDR2 YNFKEQ. Trimming removed 4 bases at V and 5 bases at J, with 15 bases between. The CDR3 extends over 15 amino acids.

The chain combines TRBV19 with TRBJ1-5, with 9 positions matching TRBD1. The V and J ends lost 6 bases and 2 bases, in that order; junction bases with no gene match: 8. The CDR3 is 16 residues long. CDR1 and CDR2 from the germline V gene are LNHDA and SQIVND (reference sequence). In DNA form, the CDR3 reads TGTGCCAGTAGGGGATACCGGGACAGGGGCAATCAGCCCCAGCATTTT. Amino acids: CASRGYRDRGNQPQHF.

This clone was observed a few times. The chain recombines TRBV14 with TRBJ1-1, with D uncertain. Trimming shortened V by 4 bases and J by 10 bases, and 19 bases separated the two germline ends. CDR3 length: 14 residues. CDR1 is SGHDN and CDR2 is FVKESK in the germline V gene. CDR3 sequence (DNA): TGTGCCAGCAGCCGACCGGGAGTGTCTTTTCGAGCTTTCTTT. This gives the protein CASSRPGVSFRAFF.

This rearrangement joins TRBV27 to TRBJ2-6; 9 bases match TRBD2. The V segment lost 4 bases and the J segment 4 bases; nucleotides outside the gene matches: 14. The CDR3 length is 19 residues. CDR1 MNHEY and CDR2 SMNVEV come from the germline V gene (reference sequence). CDR3 coding DNA: TGTGCCAGCAGTTCTTACTTAGCGGGAGATTCGAGCGGGGCCAACGTCCTGACTTTC. It is translated as CASSSYLAGDSSGANVLTF.

This rearrangement joins TRBV24-1 to TRBJ1-2, with D uncertain. V lost 4 bases to trimming and J lost 6 bases, with 11 bases between them. The CDR3 spans 13 residues. From germline, CDR1 is KGHDR and CDR2 SFDVKD. In DNA form, the CDR3 reads TGTGCCACCAGTGAGTACGACGGGGATGGCTACACCTTC. As protein: CATSEYDGDGYTF.

V gene TRBV3-1 (or the pseudogene TRBV3-2) combines with J gene TRBJ1-4; 8 nucleotides align to TRBD1. The length of the CDR3 is 16 residues. V lost 4 bases to trimming and J lost 3 bases; unmatched junction nucleotides: 7. Per germline, CDR1 LGHDT and CDR2 YNNKEL (reference sequence). The CDR3 loop is CASSRRAGQANEKLFF. CDR3 in DNA: TGTGCCAGCAGCCGTAGAGCGGGACAGGCTAATGAAAAACTGTTTTTT.

The J gene is TRBJ2-3, the V gene TRBV5-6, with D tentatively TRBD1 (5 bases). Germline CDR1 reads SGHDT; CDR2 reads YYEEEE. V lost 5 bases to trimming and J lost 0 bases, with 16 bases between them. This CDR3 has 16 residues. CDR3 DNA sequence: TGTGCCAGCAGGGACCAGGGCGTTCGGAGCACAGATACGCAGTATTTT. Protein product: CASRDQGVRSTDTQYF.